The T cell receptor (beta chain) described here comes from a study of Ad26.COV2.S vaccination and SARS-CoV-2 variants. Study context: Among those in the COV1001 Ad26.COV2.S trial arm was the donor. Administration of Ad26.COV2.S was intramuscular, either once or twice 56 days apart. Study results and limitations: Comparability of non-spike TCR breadth was observed across vaccine and placebo recipients. It was reported that spike-specific CD8+ and CD4+ T cell responses were substantially broad after vaccination.

With respect to this clone: Its target is not known. In the same sample, other DNA sequences code for this CDR3.

As for treatment: some 20 received Ad26.COV2.S at low or high dose, single or two shots; five or six received placebo; per-sample allocation not given. Samples were taken on day 63 after the first vaccine or placebo injection. Germline values: CDR1 SGHTA, CDR2 FQGNSA. Trimming took off 1 base at V and 4 bases at J, with 8 bases between the two ends. This CDR3 contains 14 residues. The repertoire was sequenced with immunoSEQ multiplex PCR; TCRdb's copy has only in-frame clones and lacks some. The sample contains 400,000 to 450,000 clones, about nine tenths of which appear only once. The chain couples TRBV7-2 to TRBJ1-3; D is perhaps TRBD1 (6 bases). The receptor was derived from a person between 18 and 60 years old who received the Ad26.COV2.S COVID-19 vaccine or a placebo. Source: peripheral blood, taken in a trial of Ad26.COV2.S vaccine versus placebo. In DNA, the CDR3 is TGTGCCAGCAGCTTAGGGACAGCAGGAAACACCATATATTTT. As protein: CASSLGTAGNTIYF.